This TCR beta chain was sequenced for a study of cytomegalovirus exposure and HLA in healthy donors. Whole-study findings and limits: Accurate HLA-A and HLA-B prediction from TCR beta sequences was reported for most subjects.

On this clone itself: Its cognate antigen is unknown.

The PCR used 60 Vbeta and 13 Jbeta primers. As handled by the study authors: A later analysis counted tens of millions of unique TCR beta chains, some 11 million shared. Repertoires were generated with immunoSEQ multiplex PCR, while TCRdb's copy carries only in-frame clones and drops some. V, J and clone size were drawn from that table, and D and trimming were deduced from the DNA. The sample comprises around 150,000 clones, approximately 72% of which are singletons, and approximately 2% rests with the top ten. V shed 0 bases and J shed 0 bases, with 7 bases lying between them. The germline V gene has CDR1 SGDLS and CDR2 YYNGEE. The CDR3 is made up of 14 amino acids.

This clonotype was obtained from a female donor in good health and CMV-seronegative. Sequencing was carried out using PBMCs. The chain joins TRBV9 to TRBJ2-7; TRBD1 might be the D (5 bases). DNA of the CDR3: TGTGCCAGCAGCGTAGAAGACAGCTCCTACGAGCAGTACTTC. Translated: CASSVEDSSYEQYF.